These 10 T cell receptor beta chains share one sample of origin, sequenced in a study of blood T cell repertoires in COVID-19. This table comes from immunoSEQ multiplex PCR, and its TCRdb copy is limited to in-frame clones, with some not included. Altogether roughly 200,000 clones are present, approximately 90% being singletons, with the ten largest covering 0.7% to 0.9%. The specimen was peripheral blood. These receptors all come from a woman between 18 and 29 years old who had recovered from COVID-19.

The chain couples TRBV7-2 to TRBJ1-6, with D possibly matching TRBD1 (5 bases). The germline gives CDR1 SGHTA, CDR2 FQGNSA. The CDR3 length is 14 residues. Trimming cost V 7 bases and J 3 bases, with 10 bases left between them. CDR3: CASKKDNYNSPLHF. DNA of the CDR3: TGTGCCAGCAAGAAGGACAACTATAATTCACCCCTCCACTTT.

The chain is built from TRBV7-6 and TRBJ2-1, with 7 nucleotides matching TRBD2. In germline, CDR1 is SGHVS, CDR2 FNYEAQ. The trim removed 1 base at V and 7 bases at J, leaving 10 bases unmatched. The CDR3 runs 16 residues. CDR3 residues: CASSLGLGLGLNEQFF. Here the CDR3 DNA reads TGTGCCAGCAGCTTAGGTCTCGGACTAGGGCTTAATGAGCAGTTCTTC.

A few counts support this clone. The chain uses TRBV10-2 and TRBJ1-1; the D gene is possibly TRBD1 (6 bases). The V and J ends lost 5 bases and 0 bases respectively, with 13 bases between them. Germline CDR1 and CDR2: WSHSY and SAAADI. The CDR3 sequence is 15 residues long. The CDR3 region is CASSPGTQMNTEAFF. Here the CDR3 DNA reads TGCGCCAGCAGTCCCGGGACACAAATGAACACTGAAGCTTTCTTT.

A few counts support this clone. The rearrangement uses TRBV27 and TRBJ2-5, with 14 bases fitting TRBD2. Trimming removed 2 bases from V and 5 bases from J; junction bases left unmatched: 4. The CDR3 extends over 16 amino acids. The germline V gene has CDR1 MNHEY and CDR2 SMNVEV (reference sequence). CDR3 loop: CASSLHGTSGSETQYF. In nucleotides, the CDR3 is TGTGCCAGCAGTTTACACGGGACTAGCGGGAGTGAGACCCAGTACTTC.

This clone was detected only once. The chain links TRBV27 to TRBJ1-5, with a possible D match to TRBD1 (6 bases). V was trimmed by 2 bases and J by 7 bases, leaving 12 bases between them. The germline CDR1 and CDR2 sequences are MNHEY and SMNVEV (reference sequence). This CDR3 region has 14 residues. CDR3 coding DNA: TGTGCCAGCAGTTTACGGGGGGCGGCACAGCCCCAGCATTTT. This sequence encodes CASSLRGAAQPQHF.

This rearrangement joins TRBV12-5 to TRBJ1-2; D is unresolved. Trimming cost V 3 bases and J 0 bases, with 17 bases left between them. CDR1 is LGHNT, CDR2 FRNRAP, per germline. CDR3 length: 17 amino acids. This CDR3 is CASGFRVPSTTNYGYTF. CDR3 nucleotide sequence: TGTGCTAGTGGTTTCCGGGTACCAAGCACCACTAACTATGGCTACACCTTC.

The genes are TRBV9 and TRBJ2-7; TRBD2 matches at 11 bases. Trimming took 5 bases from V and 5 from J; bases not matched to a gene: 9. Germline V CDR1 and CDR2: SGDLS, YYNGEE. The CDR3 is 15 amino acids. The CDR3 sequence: CASRERPSGRNEQYV. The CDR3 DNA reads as TGTGCCAGCAGAGAGAGACCTAGCGGGAGGAACGAGCAGTACGTC.

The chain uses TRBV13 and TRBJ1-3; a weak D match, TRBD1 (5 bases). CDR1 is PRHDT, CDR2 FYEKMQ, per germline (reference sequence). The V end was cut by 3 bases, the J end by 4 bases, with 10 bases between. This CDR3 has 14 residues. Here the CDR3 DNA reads TGTGCCAGCAGCTTCCAGGGTTTCGGAAACACCATATATTTT. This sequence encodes CASSFQGFGNTIYF. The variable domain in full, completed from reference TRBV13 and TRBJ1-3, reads AAGVIQSPRHLIKEKRETATLKCYPIPRHDTVYWYQQGPGQDPQFLISFYEKMQSDKGSIPDRFSAQQFSDYHSELNMSSLELGDSALYFCASSFQGFGNTIYFGEGSWLTVV.

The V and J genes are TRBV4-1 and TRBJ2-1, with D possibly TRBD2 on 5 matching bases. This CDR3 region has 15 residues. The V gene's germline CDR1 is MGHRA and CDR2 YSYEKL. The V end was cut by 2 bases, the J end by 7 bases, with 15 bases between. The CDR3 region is CASSQFPTRVNEQFF. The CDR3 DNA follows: TGCGCCAGCAGCCAATTTCCTACTAGGGTGAATGAGCAGTTCTTC.

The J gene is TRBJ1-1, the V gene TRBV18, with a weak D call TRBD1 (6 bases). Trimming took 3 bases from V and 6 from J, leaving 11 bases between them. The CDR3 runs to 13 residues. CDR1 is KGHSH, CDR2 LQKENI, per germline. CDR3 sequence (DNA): TGTGCCAGCTCACCGGACAGTCGCGCTGAAGCTTTCTTT. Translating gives CASSPDSRAEAFF.